These T cell receptor beta chains were read from a single sample in a study of T cell responses to AZD1222 COVID-19 vaccine. Only in-frame clones appear in the TCRdb table, and some are missing; sequencing was by immunoSEQ multiplex PCR. This table has some 71,000 clones, 80% to 85% appearing once. Sequencing used peripheral blood, obtained on day 0 of AZD1222 vaccination. The receptor source for this set is an adult in good health. CDR3s include the opening cysteine and the closing phenylalanine or tryptophan. A D gene is named only where the DNA matches it firmly. Clone size appears in some rows only: once, few, many, or a class for an expanded clone.

j_call,clone_size,v_call,d_call,cdr3_nt,cdr3_aa
TRBJ1-4,.,TRBV28,.,TGTGCCAGCAGTCGAGGGGGAACTAATGAAAAACTGTTTTTT,CASSRGGTNEKLFF
TRBJ2-6,.,TRBV19,.,TGTGCCAGTAGTATAGGGGTCGGGGCCAACGTCCTGACTTTC,CASSIGVGANVLTF
TRBJ1-3,medium-sized,TRBV30,.,TGTGCCTCGCCTACTCCCGGCGGAAACACCATATATTTT,CASPTPGGNTIYF
TRBJ1-3,.,TRBV11-2,.,TGTGCCAGCAGCTTAGATTGGGGCGGAAACACCATATATTTT,CASSLDWGGNTIYF
TRBJ2-4,.,TRBV4-1,.,TGCGCCAGCAGCCAAGATCTGAGCAGACTAGCCAAAAACATTCAGTACTTC,CASSQDLSRLAKNIQYF
TRBJ2-1,few,TRBV7-9,TRBD1,TGTGCCAGCAGCCCGTGGACAGGGGGCAATGAGCAGTTCTTC,CASSPWTGGNEQFF
TRBJ1-2,.,TRBV18,TRBD1,TGTGCCAGCTCCGTCGGACAGGGACCGAACTATGGCTACACCTTC,CASSVGQGPNYGYTF
TRBJ1-1,few,TRBV19,.,TGTGCCAGTAGTACGCTTATGGGTGCCGGGAGCACTGAAGCTTTCTTT,CASSTLMGAGSTEAFF
TRBJ1-2,.,TRBV27,.,TGTGCCAGCAGTTTTAAGGCAGGGTCTGGCTACACCTTC,CASSFKAGSGYTF
TRBJ2-1,.,TRBV2,TRBD1,TGTGCCAGCTCCGAAGGACAGGGGAATGAGCAGTTCTTC,CASSEGQGNEQFF
TRBJ2-3,.,TRBV7-2,TRBD2,TGTGCCAGCAGCCTCGGGGGACTAGCGGGGGAAGGACGATGGGATACGCAGTATTTT,CASSLGGLAGEGRWDTQYF
TRBJ2-3,once,TRBV27,.,TGTGCCAGCAGTCAATCCAGGGACACAGATACGCAGTATTTT,CASSQSRDTDTQYF
TRBJ2-2,.,TRBV6-1,TRBD1,TGTGCCAGCAGTGAAAACCAGGGGGCCGGGGAGCTGTTTTTT,CASSENQGAGELFF
TRBJ1-4,.,TRBV19,.,TGTGCCAGTAGTCCGGACGGAGCAACTAATGAAAAACTGTTTTTT,CASSPDGATNEKLFF
TRBJ1-5,.,TRBV30,TRBD1,TGTGCCTGGAGTCCGACAGGGGTCGGTCAGCCCCAGCATTTT,CAWSPTGVGQPQHF
TRBJ1-3,.,TRBV5-6,TRBD1,TGTGCCAGCAGGGTCGGACAGGGTGTTCCTGGAAACACCATATATTTT,CASRVGQGVPGNTIYF
TRBJ1-3,.,TRBV5-1,TRBD1,TGCGCCAGCAGTCTTACAGGGGGCTTTGGAAACACCATATATTTT,CASSLTGGFGNTIYF
TRBJ2-2,.,TRBV5-1,.,TGCGCCAGCAGCTTGGTAGTTGAGCCCGGGGAGCTGTTTTTT,CASSLVVEPGELFF
TRBJ1-6,.,TRBV6-5,.,TGTGCCAGCAGTTACTCCACAGACCTCTATAATTCACCCCTCCACTTT,CASSYSTDLYNSPLHF
TRBJ2-3,few,TRBV9,.,TGTGCCAGCAGCCCAAACTACTTCGGAACAGATACGCAGTATTTT,CASSPNYFGTDTQYF
TRBJ1-4,.,TRBV7-2,.,TGTGCCAGCAGCTCCGCAAGTACAACTAATGAAAAACTGTTTTTT,CASSSASTTNEKLFF
TRBJ2-2,.,TRBV30,.,TGTGCCTGGAGGGGCGGTAGCGCGAACACCGGGGAGCTGTTTTTT,CAWRGGSANTGELFF
TRBJ2-1,.,TRBV11-3,.,TGTGCCAGCAGCCGGCGCACAGGAACATACAATGAGCAGTTCTTC,CASSRRTGTYNEQFF
TRBJ1-2,few,TRBV18,TRBD1,TGTGCCAGCTCACGCGACAGGGCTTCTGGCTACACCTTC,CASSRDRASGYTF
TRBJ2-1,.,TRBV24-1,TRBD2,TGTGCCACCAGTCGGGCGGGGGGGGCCTACAATGAGCAGTTCTTC,CATSRAGGAYNEQFF
TRBJ1-5,.,TRBV27,.,TGTGCCAGCAGTTTGGAGGGGTCGTATCAGCCCCAGCATTTT,CASSLEGSYQPQHF
TRBJ2-5,.,TRBV4-3,.,TGCGCCAGCAGCCAAGAAGGGCGGGGTACCCAAGAGACCCAGTACTTC,CASSQEGRGTQETQYF
TRBJ1-1,.,TRBV11-2,.,TGTGCCAGCAGCTTTGGACGGAACACTGAAGCTTTCTTT,CASSFGRNTEAFF
TRBJ1-2,.,TRBV2,.,TGTGCCAGCCAGGCCCAATGGGGGGCCGTCTATGGCTACACCTTC,CASQAQWGAVYGYTF